What follows is one TCR beta chain and its context. The antigen is not known. Unique molecular identifiers were built into the TCRbeta library. TCRdb redid the calling of the PCR reads with MiXCR, one entry per CDR3 protein. Among just under 250,000 distinct CDR3 sequences listed, about 25% were seen once. This CDR3 contains 15 residues. V dropped 5 bases and J dropped 5 bases, with 16 bases sitting between them. This specimen comes from a study of T-cell reconstitution after alpha-beta-depleted transplantation in children. Study results and caveats: It was reported that alpha-beta T cells came from several hundred expanded graft clones (about two months after transplant).

V gene TRBV12-3 or TRBV12-4 combines with J gene TRBJ2-1, with no clear D. Sequencing was performed on PBMCs, taken before TCRalphabeta/CD19-depleted stem cell transplant. This TCR derives from a girl aged 2-10 years with Fanconi anemia, due to receive a stem cell transplant. The CDR3 nucleotides are TGTGCCAGCAGTCCCTGGTCCCAAAGGAACAATGAGCAGTTCTTC. Its protein is CASSPWSQRNNEQFF.